Listed below are T cell receptor beta chains from one sample, sequenced in a study of shared clonotypes between healthy human individuals. Clones were sequenced by immunoSEQ multiplex PCR, and TCRdb holds only the in-frame ones, with some missing. The sample has roughly 2 million clones; about 95% are singletons. The sample consisted of naive CD8+ T cells sorted from blood. The receptor source for this set is a man aged 18 to 35 in good health. Each CDR3 is given with its conserved first and last residue. The D gene is left open where the match is weak. Size is stated for part of the rows, as once, few or many counts, or as a class when the clone is expanded.

clone_size: once
d_call: TRBD1
v_call: TRBV13
j_call: TRBJ2-7
cdr3_nt: TGTGCCAGCAGCCACCGGGACAGTTCCTACGAGCAGTACTTC
cdr3_aa: CASSHRDSSYEQYF

clone_size: NA
d_call: NA
v_call: TRBV11-2
j_call: TRBJ1-1
cdr3_nt: TGTGCCAGCAGCGGGGGCGGGACTGAAGCTTTCTTT
cdr3_aa: CASSGGGTEAFF

clone_size: NA
d_call: TRBD2
v_call: TRBV11-3
j_call: TRBJ2-7
cdr3_nt: TGTGCCAGCAGCTCGGGACTAGCGGGAAGCGAGCAGTACTTC
cdr3_aa: CASSSGLAGSEQYF

clone_size: NA
d_call: TRBD1
v_call: TRBV27
j_call: TRBJ2-7
cdr3_nt: TGTGCCAGCAGTCTTGGACAGGGCCGCTCCTACGAGCAGTACTTC
cdr3_aa: CASSLGQGRSYEQYF

clone_size: NA
d_call: NA
v_call: TRBV6-5
j_call: TRBJ2-5
cdr3_nt: TGTGCCAGCACCTTAGACCCGGAAGAGACCCAGTACTTC
cdr3_aa: CASTLDPEETQYF

clone_size: NA
d_call: NA
v_call: TRBV6-5
j_call: TRBJ2-5
cdr3_nt: TGTGCCAGCAGGGACAGCCAAGAGACCCAGTACTTC
cdr3_aa: CASRDSQETQYF

clone_size: NA
d_call: TRBD2
v_call: TRBV29-1
j_call: TRBJ2-1
cdr3_nt: TGCAGCGTGATCCGGACTAGCTTAAATTCCGGCTCCTACAATGAGCAGTTCTTC
cdr3_aa: CSVIRTSLNSGSYNEQFF

clone_size: NA
d_call: TRBD1
v_call: TRBV9
j_call: TRBJ1-1
cdr3_nt: TGTGCCAGCAGCAACAACCGACAGGGGGCTTCTGAAGCTTTCTTT
cdr3_aa: CASSNNRQGASEAFF

clone_size: NA
d_call: TRBD1
v_call: TRBV5-8
j_call: TRBJ1-2
cdr3_nt: TGTGCCAGCAGCTTGGGACAGGGGTTCTATGGCTACACCTTC
cdr3_aa: CASSLGQGFYGYTF

clone_size: NA
d_call: NA
v_call: TRBV7-8
j_call: TRBJ2-1
cdr3_nt: TGTGCCAGCAGCCCCGGAAACAATGAGCAGTTCTTC
cdr3_aa: CASSPGNNEQFF

clone_size: few
d_call: TRBD2
v_call: TRBV19
j_call: TRBJ2-3
cdr3_nt: TGTGCCAGTAGTATGGCTAGCGGGACGTGGACAGATACGCAGTATTTT
cdr3_aa: CASSMASGTWTDTQYF

clone_size: NA
d_call: NA
v_call: TRBV7-2
j_call: TRBJ1-2
cdr3_nt: TGTGCCAGCAGCTTAGACAGCCTCTATGGCTACACCTTC
cdr3_aa: CASSLDSLYGYTF

clone_size: NA
d_call: TRBD1
v_call: TRBV4-1
j_call: TRBJ2-7
cdr3_nt: TGCGCCAGCAGCCAAACAACAGGGGCTGGCTACGAGCAGTACTTC
cdr3_aa: CASSQTTGAGYEQYF

clone_size: NA
d_call: NA
v_call: TRBV9
j_call: TRBJ2-7
cdr3_nt: TGTGCCAGCAGCGTAGGGGCGGGCTACTCCTACGAGCAGTACTTC
cdr3_aa: CASSVGAGYSYEQYF

clone_size: NA
d_call: NA
v_call: TRBV29-1
j_call: TRBJ2-7
cdr3_nt: TGCAGCGTTGAACACGGGACAACCGGGCTGGGCTCCTACGAGCAGTACTTC
cdr3_aa: CSVEHGTTGLGSYEQYF

clone_size: NA
d_call: NA
v_call: TRBV29-1
j_call: TRBJ2-1
cdr3_nt: TGCAGCGTTGAAAAAGTTAGTGAGCAGTTCTTC
cdr3_aa: CSVEKVSEQFF

clone_size: once
d_call: NA
v_call: TRBV28
j_call: TRBJ2-5
cdr3_nt: TGTGCCAGCAGTTTAACAGTGGGGGTAGGGGAGACCCAGTACTTC
cdr3_aa: CASSLTVGVGETQYF

clone_size: few
d_call: TRBD1
v_call: TRBV7-3
j_call: TRBJ1-1
cdr3_nt: TGTGCCAGCAGCTCCGGACAGGGGGGAGCAGCTTTCTTT
cdr3_aa: CASSSGQGGAAFF

clone_size: NA
d_call: NA
v_call: TRBV5-1
j_call: TRBJ1-2
cdr3_nt: TGCGCCAGCAGATCGCCAGGGCTTGACTATGGCTACACCTTC
cdr3_aa: CASRSPGLDYGYTF

clone_size: NA
d_call: NA
v_call: TRBV5-6
j_call: TRBJ2-2
cdr3_nt: TGTGCCAGCAGCTGGGGAGCCCCCGGGGAGCTGTTTTTT
cdr3_aa: CASSWGAPGELFF

clone_size: NA
d_call: NA
v_call: TRBV27
j_call: TRBJ2-7
cdr3_nt: TGTGCCAGCAGTTTATCGAGCAGGGGTCGCGAGCAGTACTTC
cdr3_aa: CASSLSSRGREQYF

clone_size: NA
d_call: NA
v_call: TRBV1
j_call: TRBJ2-2
cdr3_nt: TGCACCAGCAGCCAAGAAGAGAGCCGTAGCACTAACACCGGGGAGCTGTTTTTT
cdr3_aa: CTSSQEESRSTNTGELFF